A single sample is the source of the 21 T cell receptor beta chains below, sequenced in a study of blood T cell repertoires in COVID-19. TCRdb keeps only in-frame clones here, not all; method: immunoSEQ multiplex PCR. The repertoire consists of about 39,000 clones, with roughly 85% occurring once and the leading ten covering around 4.6%. The sequenced material came from peripheral blood. Source of these receptors: a man in his fifties or sixties with acute or convalescent COVID-19.

The chain has TRBV28 and TRBJ1-1; 8 nucleotides match TRBD1. CDR3 length equals 16 residues. The V gene end was trimmed by 6 bases and the J gene end by 1 base; junction bases not matched to a gene: 10. Germline V gives CDR1 MDHEN, CDR2 SYDVKM. CDR3 DNA sequence: TGTGCCAGCAGGTCAACAGGGGGGCCCCAGAACACTGAAGCTTTCTTT. It yields the protein CASRSTGGPQNTEAFF.

The genes are TRBV6-5 and TRBJ2-3, with a possible D match to TRBD2 (6 bases). CDR3 size: 14 residues. With 4 bases removed from V and 6 bases from J, the gap between germline ends came to 14 bases. Per germline, CDR1 MNHEY and CDR2 SVGAGI. CDR3 loop: CASSSFGGRDTQYF. In DNA form, the CDR3 reads TGTGCCAGCAGTTCCTTCGGGGGTCGGGATACGCAGTATTTT.

The V and J genes are TRBV5-1 and TRBJ2-5; 9 bases fit TRBD2. J gave up 5 bases and V 2 bases, and 4 bases lay outside the gene matches. CDR1 SGHRS and CDR2 YFSETQ come from the germline V gene. This CDR3 is 14 amino acids long. Here the CDR3 reads CASSLTSGRETQYF. The CDR3 DNA follows: TGCGCCAGCAGCTTAACTAGCGGGCGGGAGACCCAGTACTTC.

The chain has TRBV5-1 and TRBJ1-2, with D tentatively TRBD1 (5 bases). The CDR3 runs to 15 residues. V gave up 0 bases and J gave up 8 bases, with 17 bases separating them. Germline V gene lookup returns CDR1 SGHRS and CDR2 YFSETQ. The CDR3 DNA sequence: TGCGCCAGCAGCTTGGACGGGGGTTGGAGCTCAGGCTACACCTTC. Protein: CASSLDGGWSSGYTF.

This chain uses TRBV6-6 with TRBJ1-5, with 8 bases identical to TRBD1. The CDR3 is 15 residues long. CDR1 is MNHNY and CDR2 is SVGAGI in the germline V gene (reference sequence). V shed 6 bases and J 3 bases; nucleotides not matched to a gene: 7. The CDR3, as DNA: TGTGCCAGCAGATCACAGGGGGTAGACAATCAGCCCCAGCATTTT. This encodes CASRSQGVDNQPQHF.

V gene TRBV30 combines with J gene TRBJ2-5; no firm D call. The germline CDR1 and CDR2 sequences are GTSNPN and SVGIG (reference sequence). V shed 6 bases and J shed 1 base, with 6 bases lying between them. The CDR3 is 11 amino acids. The CDR3 DNA follows: TGTGCCTGTATCTTCCAAGAGACCCAGTACTTC. It specifies CACIFQETQYF.

J is TRBJ1-4 and V is TRBV6-5; D is perhaps TRBD1 (6 bases). V lost 8 bases, J lost 7 bases, and 17 bases lay in between. CDR1 and CDR2 (germline): MNHEY, SVGAGI. This CDR3 has 14 amino acids. The CDR3 protein is CASGSGERGEKLFF. The CDR3 region has the DNA TGTGCCAGCGGCTCAGGGGAACGGGGTGAAAAACTGTTTTTT.

This rearrangement joins TRBV24-1 to TRBJ1-2; TRBD1 is a possible D gene (5 bases). CDR1 and CDR2 from the germline V gene are KGHDR and SFDVKD. This CDR3 has 15 amino acids. Trimming left V 2 bases short and J 4 bases short, with 13 bases between. CDR3 sequence (DNA): TGTGCCACCAGTGATTCGACAGAGCCTAGCTATGGCTACACCTTC. This gives the protein CATSDSTEPSYGYTF.

The rearrangement links TRBV19 to TRBJ2-3; 11 bases are a match to TRBD2. The CDR3 is made up of 16 amino acids. Germline V CDR1 and CDR2: LNHDA, SQIVND (reference sequence). Trimming cost V 2 bases and J 2 bases; bases outside gene matches: 3. The CDR3 sequence: CASSIRLAGTTDTQYF. CDR3 DNA: TGTGCCAGTAGTATAAGACTAGCGGGGACCACAGATACGCAGTATTTT.

This chain joins TRBV19 and TRBJ1-1; D is unresolved. The germline gives CDR1 LNHDA, CDR2 SQIVND (reference sequence). The length of the CDR3 is 13 residues. V lost 10 bases to trimming and J lost 0 bases, with 12 bases between them. The CDR3 protein is CATSLGMNTEAFF. CDR3 coding DNA: TGTGCCACATCGCTAGGCATGAACACTGAAGCTTTCTTT.

The chain is built from TRBV7-8 and TRBJ2-7; D not resolved. Germline V gene sequence: CDR1 SGHVS, CDR2 FQNEAQ. V lost 5 bases, J lost 5 bases, and 7 bases lay in between. The CDR3 is made up of 11 amino acids. CDR3 amino acids: CASSQRHEQYF. The CDR3 DNA follows: TGTGCCAGCAGCCAGCGACACGAGCAGTACTTC.

This clone showed up just a few times. The chain has TRBV5-1 and TRBJ2-7, with 9 positions matching TRBD1. Germline values: CDR1 SGHRS, CDR2 YFSETQ. This CDR3 contains 13 residues. V lost 3 bases and J lost 3; bases outside the gene matches: 1. CDR3 in amino acids: CASSWTGDYEQYF. CDR3 nucleotide sequence: TGCGCCAGCAGCTGGACAGGGGACTACGAGCAGTACTTC.

A remark on this clone: A read error may account for a junction end that differs from germline. The genes are TRBV6-1 and TRBJ1-5, with TRBD1 matching over 9 bases. CDR3 size: 15 residues. Germline V lookup: CDR1 MNHNS, CDR2 SASEGT. The CDR3: CASSEDGTGYQPQHF. CDR3 nucleotide sequence: TGTGCCAGCAGCGAAGACGGGACAGGGTATCAGCCCCAGCATTTT.

V gene TRBV21-1 combines with J gene TRBJ1-5; TRBD1 is the table's D call and was not checked against the DNA. TRBV21-1 is shown as a pseudogene. CDR3 length: 18 residues. The CDR3 is CASSKGVGVTGSCQPQHF. The CDR3 bases are TGTGCCAGCAGCAAAGGGGTCGGGGTAACAGGGTCGTGTCAGCCCCAGCATTTT.

This sequence joins TRBV7-9 and TRBJ1-6; TRBD1 is a possible D gene (6 bases). Trimming removed 5 bases at V and 5 bases at J, with 16 bases between. The CDR3 is 16 amino acids. In germline, CDR1 is SEHNR, CDR2 FQNEAQ (reference sequence). The CDR3: CASSPLGGGDNSPLHF. CDR3 nucleotide sequence: TGTGCCAGCAGCCCCCTCGGGGGGGGCGATAATTCACCCCTCCACTTT.

The rearrangement uses TRBV3-1 (or the pseudogene TRBV3-2) and TRBJ1-1, with D possibly matching TRBD1 (6 bases). Trimming left V 8 bases short and J 4 bases short, with 14 bases between. In germline, CDR1 is LGHDT, CDR2 YNNKEL (reference sequence). The CDR3 is 13 residues long. This CDR3 reads CASSAGGFTEAFF. The CDR3 DNA sequence: TGTGCCAGCTCCGCGGGGGGCTTCACTGAAGCTTTCTTT.

The chain couples TRBV24-1 to TRBJ2-5; 9 bases are a match to TRBD1. Losses at the gene ends were 7 bases for V and 3 bases for J; bases not matched to a gene: 11. CDR1 is KGHDR and CDR2 is SFDVKD in the germline V gene. CDR3 length: 16 amino acids. CDR3 bases: TGTGCCACCAGCGCTATGCCCGGGACAGGGAAAGAGACCCAGTACTTC. Its translation is CATSAMPGTGKETQYF.

The chain links TRBV4-2 to TRBJ1-5; no reliable D call. Germline-derived CDR1 and CDR2 are LGHNA and YNFKEQ. This CDR3 has 16 residues. The germline V and J ends were trimmed by 1 base and 2 bases, with 12 bases remaining between them. In DNA form, the CDR3 reads TGTGCCAGCAGCCAAGCCTCAGTTGTGGGCAATCAGCCCCAGCATTTT. It is translated as CASSQASVVGNQPQHF.

The J gene is TRBJ1-1, the V gene TRBV28, with 7 bases that match TRBD1. The germline CDR1 and CDR2 sequences are MDHEN and SYDVKM. Trimming took 6 bases from V and 0 from J; bases not matched to a gene: 13. The CDR3 extends over 17 amino acids. CDR3: CASRPHTGDPMNTEAFF. DNA of the CDR3: TGTGCCAGCAGACCCCATACAGGGGACCCCATGAACACTGAAGCTTTCTTT.

This chain links TRBV12-3 or TRBV12-4 with TRBJ2-7; possibly TRBD2 for D (6 bases). Trimming removed 6 bases at V and 7 bases at J, with 13 bases between. The length of the CDR3 is 12 residues. The CDR3 DNA reads as TGTGCCAGCAGCCCTTTGGGGGGTGAGCAGTACTTC. As protein: CASSPLGGEQYF.

The genes are TRBV10-1 and TRBJ2-1; 7 nucleotides align to TRBD2. V lost 6 bases, J lost 3 bases, and 8 bases stayed unmatched. CDR1 and CDR2 (germline): WNHNN, SYGVQD (reference sequence). The CDR3 consists of 15 residues. CDR3 nucleotides: TGCGCCAGCAGCGACTCGGGCGGGGGCTACAATGAGCAGTTCTTC. Translated: CASSDSGGGYNEQFF.